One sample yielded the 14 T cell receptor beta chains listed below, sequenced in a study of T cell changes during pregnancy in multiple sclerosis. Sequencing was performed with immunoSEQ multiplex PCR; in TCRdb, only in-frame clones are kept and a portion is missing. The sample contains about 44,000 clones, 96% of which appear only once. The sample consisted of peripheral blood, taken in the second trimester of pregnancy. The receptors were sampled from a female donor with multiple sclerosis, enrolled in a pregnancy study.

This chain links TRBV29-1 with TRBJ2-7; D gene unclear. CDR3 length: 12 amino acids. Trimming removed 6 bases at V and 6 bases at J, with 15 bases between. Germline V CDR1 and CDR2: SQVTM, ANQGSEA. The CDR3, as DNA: TGCAGCGTCAGGTTGTCCGTTTCCGAGCAGTACTTC. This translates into CSVRLSVSEQYF.

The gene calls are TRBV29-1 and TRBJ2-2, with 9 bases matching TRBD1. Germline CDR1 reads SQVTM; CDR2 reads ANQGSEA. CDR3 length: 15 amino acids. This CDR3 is CSVGTGRPNTGELFF. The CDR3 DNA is TGCAGTGTAGGGACAGGGAGGCCGAACACCGGGGAGCTGTTTTTT.

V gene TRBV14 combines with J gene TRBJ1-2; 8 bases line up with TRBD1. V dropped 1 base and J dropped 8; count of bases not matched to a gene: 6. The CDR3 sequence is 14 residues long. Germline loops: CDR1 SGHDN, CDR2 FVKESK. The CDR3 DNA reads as TGTGCCAGCAGCCAAGCAGGGGGCGCCTTGGGCTACACCTTC. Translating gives CASSQAGGALGYTF.

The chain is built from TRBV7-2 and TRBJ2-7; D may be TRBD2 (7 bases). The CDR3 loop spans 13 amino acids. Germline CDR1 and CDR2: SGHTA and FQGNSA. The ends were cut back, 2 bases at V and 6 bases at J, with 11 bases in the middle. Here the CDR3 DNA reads TGTGCCAGCAGCTTACGGGGGGCGGGCGAGCAGTACTTC. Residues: CASSLRGAGEQYF.

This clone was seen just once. CDR3 protein: CASSRGAHIQYF. The CDR3 DNA reads TGTGCCAGCAGCCGGGGGGCACACATTCAGTACTTC. This sequence joins TRBV2 and TRBJ2-4; possible D gene TRBD2, 7 bases. The CDR3 runs to 12 residues. Trimming removed 6 bases at V and 8 bases at J, with 11 bases between. From germline, CDR1 is SNHLY and CDR2 FYNNEI.

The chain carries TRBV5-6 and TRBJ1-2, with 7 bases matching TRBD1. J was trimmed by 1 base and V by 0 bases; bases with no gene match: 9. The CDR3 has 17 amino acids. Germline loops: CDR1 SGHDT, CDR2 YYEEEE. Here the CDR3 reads CASSLDGRGVVNYGYTF. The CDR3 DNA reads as TGTGCCAGCAGCTTGGACGGCAGGGGGGTTGTTAACTATGGCTACACCTTC.

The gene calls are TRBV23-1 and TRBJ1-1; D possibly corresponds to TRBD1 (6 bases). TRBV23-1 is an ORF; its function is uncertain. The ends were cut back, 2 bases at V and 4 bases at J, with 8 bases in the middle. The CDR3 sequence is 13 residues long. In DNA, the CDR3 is TGCGCCAGCAGTCAAGGGGGGGCCACTGAAGCTTTCTTT. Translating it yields CASSQGGATEAFF.

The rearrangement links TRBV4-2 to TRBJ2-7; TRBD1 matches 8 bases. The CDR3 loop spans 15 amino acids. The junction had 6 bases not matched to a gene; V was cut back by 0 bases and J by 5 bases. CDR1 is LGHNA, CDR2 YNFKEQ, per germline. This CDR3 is CASSQEGQGANEQYF. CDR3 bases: TGTGCCAGCAGCCAAGAGGGGCAGGGGGCGAACGAGCAGTACTTC.

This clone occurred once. CDR3: CASTLAGGVETQYF. The CDR3, as DNA: TGTGCCAGCACTTTAGCGGGGGGGGTCGAGACCCAGTACTTC. The chain couples TRBV21-1 to TRBJ2-5; the DNA was not used to check the table's D call, TRBD2. TRBV21-1 is annotated as a pseudogene. This CDR3 has 14 amino acids.

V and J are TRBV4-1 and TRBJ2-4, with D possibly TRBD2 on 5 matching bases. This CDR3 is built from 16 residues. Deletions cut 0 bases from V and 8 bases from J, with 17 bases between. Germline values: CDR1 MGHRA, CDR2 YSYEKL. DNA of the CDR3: TGCGCCAGCAGCCAAGATCTTAAGGAGGTCGGAGACATTCAGTACTTC. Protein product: CASSQDLKEVGDIQYF.

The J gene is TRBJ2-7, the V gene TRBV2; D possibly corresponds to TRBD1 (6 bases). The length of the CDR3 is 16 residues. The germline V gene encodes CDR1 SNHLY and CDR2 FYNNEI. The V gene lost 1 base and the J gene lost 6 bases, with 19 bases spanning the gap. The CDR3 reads CASSEVGGQRLSEQYF. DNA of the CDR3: TGTGCCAGCAGTGAAGTAGGCGGACAGCGGCTGAGCGAGCAGTACTTC.

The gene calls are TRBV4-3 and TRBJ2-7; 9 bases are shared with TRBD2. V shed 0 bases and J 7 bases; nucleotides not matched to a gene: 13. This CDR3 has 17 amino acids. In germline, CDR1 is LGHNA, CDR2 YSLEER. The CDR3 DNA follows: TGCGCCAGCAGCCAAGATATACCCGGCGGGGGGGCAGGGGAGCAGTACTTC. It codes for CASSQDIPGGGAGEQYF.

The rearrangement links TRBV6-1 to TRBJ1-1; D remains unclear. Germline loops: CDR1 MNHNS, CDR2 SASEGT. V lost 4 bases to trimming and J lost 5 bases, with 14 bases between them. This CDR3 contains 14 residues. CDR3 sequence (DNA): TGTGCCAGCAGTGCCGTTACGGGTTCAACTGAAGCTTTCTTT. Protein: CASSAVTGSTEAFF.

The CDR3 protein is CASSGVGGADYGYTF. CDR3 nucleotides: TGTGCCAGCAGTGGGGTAGGGGGCGCGGACTATGGCTACACCTTC. The chain recombines TRBV2 with TRBJ1-2, with 7 nucleotides matching TRBD1. This CDR3 has 15 amino acids. With V trimmed by 4 bases and J by 3 bases, 8 bases remained unmatched. Germline assignment: CDR1 SNHLY and CDR2 FYNNEI.